A single sample gave rise to the 20 T cell receptor beta chains below, sequenced in a study of response to subunit inactivated influenza vaccine. MiXCR, applied by TCRdb to the RT-PCR reads, yields one record per CDR3 protein. Among around 200,000 distinct CDR3 sequences listed, 13% to 15% were seen once. Sample: CD8+ T cells sorted from PBMCs, taken less than 6 days after vaccination. The receptor source for this set is a man between 45 and 60 years old who received an inactivated influenza vaccine.

This clonotype was observed a handful of times. The V gene is TRBV7-2, the J gene TRBJ1-2, with D possibly matching TRBD1 (5 bases). CDR3 length: 17 amino acids. Trimming took 0 bases from V and 4 from J, leaving 18 bases between them. In germline, CDR1 is SGHTA, CDR2 FQGNSA. The CDR3: CASSLAWGGGGSYGYTF. The CDR3 DNA is TGTGCCAGCAGCTTAGCTTGGGGGGGAGGTGGTAGCTATGGCTACACCTTC.

The sample holds many counts of this clonotype. The rearrangement uses TRBV20-1 and TRBJ2-3, with 9 nucleotides matching TRBD2. The CDR3 loop spans 15 amino acids. The germline V gene encodes CDR1 DFQATT and CDR2 SNEGSKA (reference sequence). With 6 bases clipped from V and 2 bases from J, the junction kept 9 bases outside the gene matches. The CDR3 reads CSASTTSGHTDTQYF. For the CDR3, the DNA is TGCAGTGCCTCGACGACTAGCGGACACACAGATACGCAGTATTTT.

The chain has TRBV19 and TRBJ2-3; D not resolved. V was clipped by 7 bases and J by 0 bases, with 8 bases between them. This CDR3 has 13 amino acids. Looked up from germline, CDR1 is LNHDA and CDR2 is SQIVND (reference sequence). The CDR3 region has the DNA TGTGCCAGTATCGCACCTAGCACAGATACGCAGTATTTT. It translates to CASIAPSTDTQYF.

This sequence joins TRBV11-2 and TRBJ2-5; TRBD1 or TRBD2 may be the D gene (7 bases each). Trimming stripped 5 bases from V and 5 bases from J, with 21 bases between. The CDR3 is 16 residues long. In germline, CDR1 is SGHAT, CDR2 FQNNGV. The CDR3 DNA is TGTGCCAGCAGCCACACAATCAGGGGGGGCGGGGAGACCCAGTACTTC. Its protein is CASSHTIRGGGETQYF.

The rearrangement links TRBV6-4 to TRBJ2-2; the match to TRBD2 covers 9 bases. V shed 4 bases and J 6 bases; nucleotides not matched to a gene: 3. The germline V gene encodes CDR1 MRHNA and CDR2 SNTAGT. CDR3 size: 14 residues. For the CDR3, the DNA is TGTGCCAGCAGTGTAGTAGCGGGAGCCGGGGAGCTGTTTTTT. Translating it yields CASSVVAGAGELFF.

The chain has TRBV24-1 and TRBJ2-2, with no clear D. The ends were cut back, 6 bases at V and 3 bases at J, with 4 bases in the middle. CDR1 KGHDR and CDR2 SFDVKD come from the germline V gene. The CDR3 is made up of 12 amino acids. This chain's CDR3 is CATSTHTGELFF. The CDR3 DNA reads TGTGCCACCAGTACACACACCGGGGAGCTGTTTTTT.

V is TRBV4-3 and J is TRBJ2-2; tentative D call: TRBD1 (6 bases). CDR1 and CDR2 (germline): LGHNA, YSLEER. V was cut by 5 bases and J by 2 bases, with 18 bases left in between. This CDR3 has 17 residues. The CDR3 reads CASSAYLRDINTGELFF. CDR3 nucleotides: TGCGCCAGCAGCGCTTACCTCCGGGACATTAACACCGGGGAGCTGTTTTTT.

This clonotype appeared a few times. The chain has TRBV10-2 and TRBJ2-7; D unresolved. The germline V gene has CDR1 WSHSY and CDR2 SAAADI. CDR3 length equals 13 residues. The V end was cut by 2 bases, the J end by 7 bases, with 12 bases between. CDR3: CASSEVSSGEQYF. DNA for the CDR3: TGCGCCAGCAGTGAGGTTTCAAGTGGGGAGCAGTACTTC.

The V gene is TRBV2, the J gene TRBJ2-2, with TRBD1 as a possible D gene (6 bases). Germline V gene lookup returns CDR1 SNHLY and CDR2 FYNNEI. The V and J ends lost 6 bases and 0 bases respectively, with 17 bases between them. This CDR3 spans 17 amino acids. The CDR3 loop reads CASSAPGHPSNTGELFF. In nucleotides, the CDR3 is TGTGCCAGCAGCGCCCCGGGACACCCCTCGAACACCGGGGAGCTGTTTTTT. The whole variable domain, remainder taken from reference TRBV2 and TRBJ2-2, is EPEVTQTPSHQVTQMGQEVILRCVPISNHLYFYWYRQILGQKVEFLVSFYNNEISEKSEIFDDQFSVERPDGSNFTLKIRSTKLEDSAMYFCASSAPGHPSNTGELFFGEGSRLTVL.

In DNA, the CDR3 is TGCAGTACCAGACAACTTGATAACTATGGCTACACCTTC. Translated: CSTRQLDNYGYTF. V gene TRBV20-1 combines with J gene TRBJ1-2; D not certain. CDR1 is DFQATT, CDR2 SNEGSKA, per germline (reference sequence). V was clipped by 8 bases and J by 1 base, with 14 bases between them. This CDR3 has 13 amino acids.

The V call is TRBV27, the J call TRBJ1-5; D remains ambiguous. Per the germline V gene, CDR1 is MNHEY and CDR2 is SMNVEV (reference sequence). V lost 6 bases to trimming and J lost 7 bases, with 13 bases between them. CDR3 length: 13 amino acids. The CDR3 sequence is CASSSGLSQPQHF. CDR3 sequence (DNA): TGTGCCAGCAGCTCGGGTCTATCCCAGCCCCAGCATTTT.

The chain has TRBV5-1 and TRBJ2-1; D remains unclear. Trimming cost V 6 bases and J 0 bases, with 13 bases left between them. The germline gives CDR1 SGHRS, CDR2 YFSETQ. This CDR3 region has 15 residues. DNA of the CDR3: TGCGCCAGCAACCCTGACCTCGGCTCCTACAATGAGCAGTTCTTC. Its protein is CASNPDLGSYNEQFF.

The CDR3 region is CASSYIREDTQYF. CDR3 DNA sequence: TGTGCCAGCAGTTACATCAGAGAAGATACGCAGTATTTT. This sequence joins TRBV6-6 and TRBJ2-3; no clear D. Germline V gives CDR1 MNHNY, CDR2 SVGAGI (reference sequence). Trimming took 2 bases from V and 5 from J, leaving 8 bases between them. This CDR3 region has 13 residues.

This clonotype was seen more than once but under ten times. This chain joins TRBV6-2 or TRBV6-3 and TRBJ1-2, with D hard to call. This CDR3 spans 11 amino acids. Looked up from germline, CDR1 is MNHEY and CDR2 is SVGEGT. The V and J ends lost 4 bases and 3 bases respectively, with 3 bases between them. The CDR3: CASSFDYGYTF. The CDR3 coding sequence is TGTGCCAGCAGTTTCGACTATGGCTACACCTTC.

The chain joins TRBV7-6 to TRBJ2-3; 13 nucleotides agree with TRBD2. Per germline, CDR1 SGHVS and CDR2 FNYEAQ. The CDR3 covers 15 residues. Trimming at V came to 7 bases and at J to 4 bases, leaving 5 bases not matched to a gene. This CDR3 reads CASTPGTSGADTQYF. DNA of the CDR3: TGTGCCAGCACCCCGGGGACTAGCGGGGCAGATACGCAGTATTTT.

The V and J genes are TRBV4-1 and TRBJ2-2; weak D call: TRBD1 (6 bases). This CDR3 is built from 21 residues. The ends were cut back, 0 bases at V and 1 base at J, with 24 bases in the middle. The germline V gene encodes CDR1 MGHRA and CDR2 YSYEKL. The CDR3 loop is CASSQDRYRVESDLNTGELFF. In DNA form, the CDR3 reads TGCGCCAGCAGCCAAGATCGGTACAGGGTCGAGTCCGACTTGAACACCGGGGAGCTGTTTTTT.

This clonotype showed up just a few times. V is TRBV20-1 and J is TRBJ2-7; the D gene is possibly TRBD2 (5 bases). CDR1 is DFQATT and CDR2 is SNEGSKA in the germline V gene (reference sequence). Trimming removed 5 bases at V and 6 bases at J, with 14 bases between. The CDR3 consists of 12 residues. Here the CDR3 DNA reads TGCAGTGCTCGAGGGAGTTTATTCGAGCAGTACTTC. Its translation is CSARGSLFEQYF.

The rearrangement uses TRBV28 and TRBJ2-1; D is unclear. This CDR3 has 13 amino acids. The germline V gene has CDR1 MDHEN and CDR2 SYDVKM. With 6 bases removed from V and 4 bases from J, the gap between germline ends came to 10 bases. The CDR3 loop reads CASSPSWYNEQFF. The CDR3 DNA sequence: TGTGCCAGCAGCCCATCGTGGTACAATGAGCAGTTCTTC. The complete variable domain, with remaining parts taken from reference TRBV28 and TRBJ2-1, reads DVKVTQSSRYLVKRTGEKVFLECVQDMDHENMFWYRQDPGLGLRLIYFSYDVKMKEKGDIPEGYSVSREKKERFSLILESASTNQTSMYLCASSPSWYNEQFFGPGTRLTVL.

There are a few counts of this clonotype. The genes are TRBV19 and TRBJ2-3; no clear D gene. The CDR3 totals 12 residues. From germline, CDR1 is LNHDA and CDR2 SQIVND (reference sequence). The V end lost 4 bases, the J end lost 2 bases, and 4 bases lay between the germline ends. The CDR3 DNA follows: TGTGCCAGTAGTAGCTTCACAGATACGCAGTATTTT. It specifies CASSSFTDTQYF.

In its sample, this clonotype was seen many times. The chain uses TRBV15 and TRBJ1-4; D is unresolved. From germline, CDR1 is LNHNV and CDR2 YYDKDF (reference sequence). The CDR3 length is 15 residues. Trimming removed 3 bases from V and 0 bases from J, with 8 bases in between. The CDR3 is CATSSVGATNEKLFF. CDR3 DNA sequence: TGTGCCACCAGCAGCGTCGGGGCAACTAATGAAAAACTGTTTTTT.